The clone carrying this T cell receptor (beta chain) qualifies as hyperexpanded. Its target is unknown. The V gene end was trimmed by 0 bases and the J gene end by 4 bases; junction bases not matched to a gene: 5. This CDR3 spans 15 amino acids. From germline, CDR1 is LNHNV and CDR2 YYDKDF (reference sequence). Busulfan-fludarabine conditioning, marrow transplant, and cyclophosphamide on days +3 and +4 were administered. The entry originates in a study of T cells after posttransplantation cyclophosphamide. The assay was immunoSEQ multiplex PCR, and TCRdb's table has in-frame clones only and misses some. In total the sample includes around 5,700 clones, none of them seen once. Study conclusions and caveats: Donor-recipient repertoire similarity was low at 1-2 months, rising over year one. After PTCy, TRB diversity resembled that of CNI/methotrexate controls. TRB overlap between skin or GI tissue T cells and blood was limited.

J is TRBJ2-5 and V is TRBV15, with 7 bases lining up with TRBD2. The material was PBMCs, obtained around 400 days after allogeneic stem cell transplant with posttransplant cyclophosphamide. The clonotype was recovered from a male patient between 55 and 70 years old who received an allogeneic stem cell transplant from a related donor, was CMV-positive, and had acute GVHD only. Some of the T cells might come from the graft donor. The CDR3 DNA sequence: TGTGCCACCAGCAGAGAAGGCGGGAGCGGAGAGACCCAGTACTTC. This translates into CATSREGGSGETQYF.